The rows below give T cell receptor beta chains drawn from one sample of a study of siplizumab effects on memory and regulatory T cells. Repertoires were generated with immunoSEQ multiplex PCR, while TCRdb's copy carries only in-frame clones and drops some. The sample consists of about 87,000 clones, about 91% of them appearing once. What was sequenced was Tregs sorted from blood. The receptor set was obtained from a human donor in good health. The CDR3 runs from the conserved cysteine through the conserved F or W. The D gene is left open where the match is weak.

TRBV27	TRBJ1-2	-	CASKQANLVSGYTF	TGTGCCAGCAAACAGGCAAACCTAGTGAGTGGCTACACCTTC
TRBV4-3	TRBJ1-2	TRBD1	CASSQGGGQVVHTF	TGCGCCAGCAGCCAAGGAGGAGGACAGGTCGTTCACACCTTC
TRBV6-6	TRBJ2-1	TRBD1	CASVDRGQRSYNEQFF	TGTGCCAGCGTAGACAGGGGGCAGAGGTCCTACAATGAGCAGTTCTTC
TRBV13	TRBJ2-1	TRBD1	CASSQLDRVYNEQFF	TGTGCCAGCAGCCAACTCGACAGGGTGTACAATGAGCAGTTCTTC
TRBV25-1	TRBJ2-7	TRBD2	CASSGGAGVTYEQYF	TGTGCCAGCAGTGGGGGAGCGGGAGTCACCTACGAGCAGTACTTC
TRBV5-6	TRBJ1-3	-	CASSWGNTIYF	TGTGCCAGCAGCTGGGGAAACACCATATATTTT
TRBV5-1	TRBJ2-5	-	CASSPGGRETQYF	TGCGCCAGCAGCCCGGGGGGCAGGGAGACCCAGTACTTC
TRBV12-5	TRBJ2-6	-	CASGFDAGISGANVLTF	TGTGCTAGTGGTTTCGACGCGGGAATTTCTGGGGCCAACGTCCTGACTTTC
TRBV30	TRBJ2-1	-	CAWAFVGGGSFF	-
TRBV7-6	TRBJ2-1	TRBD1	CASSLGTGPYNEQFF	TGTGCCAGCAGCCTCGGGACAGGACCCTACAATGAGCAGTTCTTC
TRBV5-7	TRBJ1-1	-	CASSLWPNTEAFF	TGTGCCAGCAGCCTGTGGCCGAACACTGAAGCTTTCTTT